This T cell receptor beta chain was recorded in a study of blood T cell repertoires in COVID-19. Study details: Researchers got acute and convalescent COVID-19 samples from the United States, Italy and Spain. The analysed material was cDNA or gDNA that came from T cells, B-cell-depleted T cells, or PBMCs.

This clone was recorded once. The CDR3 contains 15 residues. Per the germline V gene, CDR1 is SGHRS and CDR2 is YFSETQ. V was pared by 3 bases and J by 6 bases, with 7 bases of the junction left unmatched. Original analysis: Reference gene primer amplification yielded estimated nucleated cell counts. Sequencing was performed with immunoSEQ multiplex PCR; in TCRdb, only in-frame clones are kept and a portion is missing. Clone size and the V and J calls come from that table; the DNA yielded D and trimming. This sample has a few hundred thousand clones, with 88% found just once. The TCR originated in a man in his 70s with acute or convalescent COVID-19. V usage is TRBV5-1 and J usage is TRBJ1-1; 11 positions match TRBD1. Sequenced input: peripheral blood. CDR3 protein: CASSSGQGAPSEAFF. CDR3 sequence (DNA): TGCGCCAGCAGCTCCGGACAGGGGGCACCTTCTGAAGCTTTCTTT.